The 14 T cell receptor beta chains below all came from one sample that was sequenced in a study of vaccination effects on CD4 cells after COVID-19. Viral peptide pools were used in the ViraFEST assay to expand antigen-specific CD4+ T cells, and sequencing came afterward. Isolation of CD4+ T cells took place after nine to ten days of culture. Their SARS-CoV-2 infection, verified by PCR, occurred between March and December 2020. TCRdb's copy holds only in-frame clones and misses some; the assay was immunoSEQ multiplex PCR. Among about 70,000 clones, around 72% were seen once, and the ten largest hold 5%. These TCRs' antigens remain unknown. Specimen: CD4+ T cells from PBMCs cultured with HIV peptides, collected before COVID-19 vaccination. Documented subset: HIV-1 Nef peptide pool negative control/reference culture. The receptors derive from a human donor who had a prior SARS-CoV-2 infection.

The rearrangement uses TRBV19 and TRBJ1-2, with a possible D match to TRBD1 (6 bases). This CDR3 comprises 13 residues. With 10 bases removed from V and 3 bases from J, the gap between germline ends came to 15 bases. CDR1 LNHDA and CDR2 SQIVND come from the germline V gene (reference sequence). As DNA, the CDR3 is TGTGCCACCAGAGACAGGCGCCACTATGGCTACACCTTC. It encodes CATRDRRHYGYTF.

This clone was picked up one time. The gene calls are TRBV6-6 and TRBJ1-1; D is ambiguous. The CDR3 spans 13 residues. The V gene's germline CDR1 is MNHNY and CDR2 SVGAGI (reference sequence). Trimming took off 6 bases at V and 3 bases at J, with 11 bases between the two ends. The CDR3 loop reads CASRPRSDTEAFF. In nucleotides, the CDR3 is TGTGCCAGCAGGCCCAGGAGCGACACTGAAGCTTTCTTT.

By share, this clone counts as medium-sized. This chain joins TRBV5-1 and TRBJ2-2; maybe TRBD1 (5 bases). The CDR3 sequence is 15 residues long. CDR1 and CDR2 from the germline V gene are SGHRS and YFSETQ. Trimming shortened V by 2 bases and J by 4 bases, and 12 bases separated the two germline ends. The CDR3 DNA follows: TGCGCCAGCAGCTTAGGAGCTACAGGCACCGGGGAGCTGTTTTTT. Encoded protein: CASSLGATGTGELFF.

This sequence joins TRBV11-3 and TRBJ2-3; D remains unclear. CDR3 size: 13 residues. Germline values: CDR1 SGHNT, CDR2 YENEEA. V dropped 5 bases and J dropped 4 bases, with 10 bases sitting between them. CDR3 in DNA: TGTGCCAGCAGCCTAATGTATTCAGATACGCAGTATTTT. Protein sequence: CASSLMYSDTQYF.

The chain is built from TRBV6-6 and TRBJ2-7; 10 positions match TRBD1. CDR1 and CDR2 from the germline V gene are MNHNY and SVGAGI (reference sequence). The CDR3 runs 14 residues. The trim removed 4 bases at V and 3 bases at J, leaving 3 bases unmatched. The CDR3 is CASSSGDRGYEQYF. The DNA for the CDR3 is TGTGCCAGCAGTTCTGGGGACAGGGGCTACGAGCAGTACTTC.

The chain couples TRBV7-9 to TRBJ2-6; D remains ambiguous. This CDR3 region has 14 residues. Germline V lookup: CDR1 SEHNR, CDR2 FQNEAQ (reference sequence). V was pared by 5 bases and J by 0 bases, with 5 bases between. In DNA form, the CDR3 reads TGTGCCAGCAGCCCGTTCTCTGGGGCCAACGTCCTGACTTTC. Amino acids: CASSPFSGANVLTF. Full variable domain (rest looked up from reference TRBV7-9 and TRBJ2-6): DTGVSQNPRHKITKRGQNVTFRCDPISEHNRLYWYRQTLGQGPEFLTYFQNEAQLEKSRLLSDRFSAERPKGSFSTLEIQRTEQGDSAMYLCASSPFSGANVLTFGAGSRLTVL.

V and J are TRBV2 and TRBJ1-4, with 7 bases matching TRBD1. The CDR3 is made up of 15 amino acids. Trimming cost V 6 bases and J 7 bases; bases outside gene matches: 11. Germline loops: CDR1 SNHLY, CDR2 FYNNEI. CDR3 nucleotides: TGTGCCAGCAGGCCCGACAGGGTAGATCTTGAAAAACTGTTTTTT. The encoded protein is CASRPDRVDLEKLFF. Using reference TRBV2 and TRBJ1-4 for the parts outside the CDR3, the full variable domain is EPEVTQTPSHQVTQMGQEVILRCVPISNHLYFYWYRQILGQKVEFLVSFYNNEISEKSEIFDDQFSVERPDGSNFTLKIRSTKLEDSAMYFCASRPDRVDLEKLFFGSGTQLSVL.

The V gene is TRBV11-3, the J gene TRBJ2-2; the D is unclear. CDR1 is SGHNT and CDR2 is YENEEA in the germline V gene. The length of the CDR3 is 16 residues. Trimming took 0 bases from V and 0 from J, leaving 8 bases between them. CDR3 bases: TGTGCCAGCAGCTTAGATCCCTCGGCGAACACCGGGGAGCTGTTTTTT. Translating it yields CASSLDPSANTGELFF.

This clone came up a few times. The chain employs TRBV15 and TRBJ2-5; 7 bases agree with TRBD2. The germline CDR1 and CDR2 sequences are LNHNV and YYDKDF (reference sequence). J was trimmed by 2 bases and V by 5 bases; bases with no gene match: 5. This CDR3 has 14 amino acids. The CDR3 nucleotides read TGTGCCACCAGCGGGGACTATACTCAAGAGACCCAGTACTTC. Translating gives CATSGDYTQETQYF.

This CDR3 is CASSLTGPWNTEAFF. The CDR3 region has the DNA TGTGCCAGCAGTCTGACAGGGCCTTGGAACACTGAAGCTTTCTTT. The chain joins TRBV6-5 to TRBJ1-1; 7 nucleotides line up with TRBD1. CDR3 length equals 15 residues. Germline values: CDR1 MNHEY, CDR2 SVGAGI. V lost 5 bases, J lost 1 base, and 7 bases stayed unmatched.

A few counts support this clone. The chain combines TRBV11-3 with TRBJ2-3; tentatively, D is TRBD1 (5 bases). The CDR3 spans 14 residues. Trimming took 5 bases from V and 0 from J, leaving 9 bases between them. The germline V gene encodes CDR1 SGHNT and CDR2 YENEEA. The CDR3 nucleotides are TGTGCCAGCAGCAAGACAGCAAGCACAGATACGCAGTATTTT. Translating gives CASSKTASTDTQYF.

This clone was observed a few times. J is TRBJ1-5 and V is TRBV19; D not resolved. CDR3 length equals 14 residues. V was shortened by 7 bases and J by 5 bases, with 15 bases between the two germline ends. Germline assignment: CDR1 LNHDA and CDR2 SQIVND (reference sequence). The CDR3 here is CASTSRRFDQPQHF. As DNA, the CDR3 is TGTGCCAGTACGTCGCGAAGATTCGATCAGCCCCAGCATTTT.

The chain employs TRBV27 and TRBJ2-7, with D uncertain. CDR1 MNHEY and CDR2 SMNVEV come from the germline V gene (reference sequence). CDR3 length equals 14 residues. The ends were cut back, 3 bases at V and 0 bases at J, with 9 bases in the middle. DNA for the CDR3: TGTGCCAGCAGTTTTAACGGTAACTCCTACGAGCAGTACTTC. Residues: CASSFNGNSYEQYF.

The chain uses TRBV18 and TRBJ1-1, with D tentatively TRBD1 (5 bases). This CDR3 comprises 13 residues. The V end lost 5 bases, the J end lost 8 bases, and 15 bases lay between the germline ends. Germline values: CDR1 KGHSH, CDR2 LQKENI. CDR3 coding DNA: TGTGCCAGCTCAAAAACTTTGGGGGGAGAAGCTTTCTTT. It translates to CASSKTLGGEAFF. Supplemented by reference TRBV18 and TRBJ1-1, the full variable domain reads NAGVMQNPRHLVRRRGQEARLRCSPMKGHSHVYWYRQLPEEGLKFMVYLQKENIIDESGMPKERFSAEFPKEGPSILRIQQVVRGDSAAYFCASSKTLGGEAFFGQGTRLTVV.